Listed here are 23 T cell receptor beta chains from one sample, sequenced in a study of response to subunit inactivated influenza vaccine. One entry per CDR3 protein, called by TCRdb with MiXCR from the RT-PCR reads. The sample holds about 160,000 distinct CDR3 sequences, 9.5% to 13% seen once. The sample consisted of non-naive T cells sorted from PBMCs, taken roughly 47 days after vaccination. These receptors originate from a man aged 45-65 years who received an inactivated influenza vaccine.

V usage is TRBV5-1 and J usage is TRBJ2-5; tentative D call: TRBD2 (6 bases). Germline lookup yields CDR1 SGHRS and CDR2 YFSETQ. The CDR3 length is 15 residues. Trimming shortened V by 4 bases and J by 0 bases, and 13 bases separated the two germline ends. CDR3 region: CASSINAGYQETQYF. Here the CDR3 DNA reads TGCGCCAGCAGCATCAACGCGGGGTACCAAGAGACCCAGTACTTC.

This clonotype was seen at least ten times. The rearrangement uses TRBV7-9 and TRBJ1-6; no clear D. Germline CDR1 and CDR2: SEHNR and FQNEAQ (reference sequence). V dropped 2 bases and J dropped 4 bases, with 6 bases sitting between them. The CDR3 is 14 residues long. Here the CDR3 DNA reads TGTGCCAGCAGCTTATGGGGATATAATTCACCCCTCCACTTT. Its translation: CASSLWGYNSPLHF.

This clonotype was seen at least ten times. The chain uses TRBV11-2 and TRBJ2-2; 10 nucleotides align to TRBD2. V shed 3 bases and J 0 bases; nucleotides not matched to a gene: 7. CDR1 SGHAT and CDR2 FQNNGV come from the germline V gene. This CDR3 contains 18 residues. CDR3 DNA sequence: TGTGCCAGCAGCTTCATCCCGGGACTAGCGACGAACACCGGGGAGCTGTTTTTT. This codes for CASSFIPGLATNTGELFF.

This clonotype has a count of ten or more. The chain couples TRBV3-1 to TRBJ2-7; 8 bases match TRBD2. V lost 1 base, J lost 0 bases, and 11 bases stayed unmatched. The CDR3 spans 18 residues. Looked up from germline, CDR1 is LGHDT and CDR2 is YNNKEL (reference sequence). For the CDR3, the DNA is TGTGCCAGCAGCCAAGGACTAGCGCGGGGTACCTACTCCTACGAGCAGTACTTC. Translation: CASSQGLARGTYSYEQYF.

The J gene is TRBJ2-1, the V gene TRBV9, with 8 nucleotides matching TRBD2. Per the germline V gene, CDR1 is SGDLS and CDR2 is YYNGEE. The CDR3 has 19 amino acids. With V trimmed by 8 bases and J by 0 bases, 19 bases remained unmatched. CDR3 sequence reads: CASKSSGGRGGASYNEQFF. The CDR3 nucleotides read TGTGCCAGTAAATCATCCGGGGGTCGGGGGGGAGCCTCCTACAATGAGCAGTTCTTC.

This rearrangement joins TRBV28 to TRBJ2-3, with TRBD2 matching 8 bases. With V trimmed by 6 bases and J by 2 bases, 1 base remained unmatched. Germline CDR1 and CDR2: MDHEN and SYDVKM. This CDR3 comprises 13 residues. The CDR3 nucleotides read TGTGCCAGCAGGACTAGCGACACAGATACGCAGTATTTT. Protein: CASRTSDTDTQYF.

The chain uses TRBV9 and TRBJ2-3, with 10 bases fitting TRBD2. CDR3 size: 15 residues. Germline lookup yields CDR1 SGDLS and CDR2 YYNGEE. Losses at the gene ends were 3 bases for V and 3 bases for J; bases not matched to a gene: 4. CDR3 residues: CASSAQTSGTDTQYF. In nucleotides, the CDR3 is TGTGCCAGCAGCGCGCAGACTAGCGGGACAGATACGCAGTATTTT.

The chain uses TRBV11-2 and TRBJ1-1, with TRBD1 matching over 8 bases. V lost 3 bases and J lost 5; bases outside the gene matches: 11. This CDR3 has 16 amino acids. Germline CDR1 is SGHAT and CDR2 is FQNNGV. This CDR3 reads CASSLAMGQVGTEAFF. The CDR3 nucleotides are TGTGCCAGCAGCTTGGCCATGGGACAGGTGGGGACTGAAGCTTTCTTT.

The chain links TRBV15 to TRBJ2-7; 7 nucleotides line up with TRBD1. Germline V gene lookup returns CDR1 LNHNV and CDR2 YYDKDF (reference sequence). The CDR3 has 13 residues. Trimming took 3 bases from V and 3 from J; bases not matched to a gene: 2. The CDR3 DNA is TGTGCCACCAGCAGGGACAGGAACTACGAGCAGTACTTC. Its translation: CATSRDRNYEQYF.

The chain links TRBV19 to TRBJ2-1; D is perhaps TRBD1 (5 bases). In germline, CDR1 is LNHDA, CDR2 SQIVND (reference sequence). V lost 9 bases to trimming and J lost 2 bases, with 17 bases between them. The CDR3 loop spans 15 amino acids. CDR3 residues: CASADRGLTYNEQFF. The CDR3 region has the DNA TGTGCCAGCGCAGATAGGGGCCTTACCTACAATGAGCAGTTCTTC.

This clonotype has at least ten counts. The rearrangement links TRBV2 to TRBJ2-1; no clear D gene. The V gene lost 4 bases and the J gene lost 6 bases, with 4 bases spanning the gap. Germline loops: CDR1 SNHLY, CDR2 FYNNEI. The CDR3 sequence is 11 residues long. The CDR3 bases are TGTGCCAGCAGTGTACGCAATGAGCAGTTCTTC. It translates to CASSVRNEQFF.

This clonotype was detected many times. The chain couples TRBV7-9 to TRBJ2-1, with D possibly TRBD2 on 5 matching bases. V lost 3 bases, J lost 7 bases, and 10 bases lay in between. The CDR3 runs 13 residues. CDR1 is SEHNR, CDR2 FQNEAQ, per germline (reference sequence). The CDR3 is CASSFGVQNEQFF. The DNA for the CDR3 is TGTGCCAGCAGCTTCGGGGTTCAAAATGAGCAGTTCTTC.

This clonotype has just a few counts. V is TRBV5-1 and J is TRBJ2-7; the D is unclear. The CDR3 contains 12 residues. V shed 4 bases and J shed 3 bases, with 8 bases lying between them. Looked up from germline, CDR1 is SGHRS and CDR2 is YFSETQ. The CDR3 sequence: CASSPNFYEQYF. CDR3 DNA sequence: TGCGCCAGCAGCCCGAATTTCTACGAGCAGTACTTC.

This chain uses TRBV24-1 with TRBJ2-7, with 8 bases that match TRBD2. The CDR3 contains 14 residues. Germline values: CDR1 KGHDR, CDR2 SFDVKD. V shed 7 bases, J shed 4 bases, and the junction held 8 bases outside the gene matches. The CDR3 protein is CATSAGRGAYEQYF. In DNA form, the CDR3 reads TGTGCCACCAGCGCCGGGCGGGGGGCGTACGAGCAGTACTTC.

This clonotype was seen a few times. The V and J genes are TRBV7-2 and TRBJ2-7, with D possibly TRBD1 on 6 matching bases. This CDR3 comprises 12 residues. The V end lost 5 bases, the J end lost 7 bases, and 12 bases lay between the germline ends. Germline V gene sequence: CDR1 SGHTA, CDR2 FQGNSA. The CDR3 protein is CASSAQGWEQYF. In DNA, the CDR3 is TGTGCCAGCAGCGCACAGGGTTGGGAGCAGTACTTC.

This clonotype was observed at least ten times. The J gene is TRBJ2-7, the V gene TRBV16; 8 nucleotides agree with TRBD2. Germline V gene data show CDR1 as KGHSY and CDR2 as FQNENV. The J segment lost 3 bases and the V segment lost 6 bases, leaving 4 bases of the junction unmatched. The CDR3 totals 13 residues. The CDR3 DNA reads as TGTGCCAGCAGTCGGGGGGGGAGCTACGAGCAGTACTTC. Amino acid sequence: CASSRGGSYEQYF.

The chain carries TRBV10-2 and TRBJ2-5; 7 bases align to TRBD2. The germline gives CDR1 WSHSY, CDR2 SAAADI. This CDR3 is 13 amino acids long. The J segment lost 4 bases and the V segment lost 3 bases, leaving 2 bases of the junction unmatched. The DNA of the CDR3 is TGCGCCAGCAGTGAAGGCGGGAGAGAGACCCAGTACTTC. It yields the protein CASSEGGRETQYF.

The J gene is TRBJ2-2, the V gene TRBV2; 14 bases are a match to TRBD2. The CDR3 is made up of 16 amino acids. Trimming removed 8 bases from V and 6 bases from J; junction bases left unmatched: 8. Germline V CDR1 and CDR2: SNHLY, FYNNEI. The DNA for the CDR3 is TGTGCCAGCGGGAGAAGACTAGCGGGAGGGTCCGGGGAGCTGTTTTTT. Encoded protein: CASGRRLAGGSGELFF.

This clonotype has at least ten counts. V gene TRBV16 combines with J gene TRBJ2-3, with D maybe TRBD2 (6 bases). Per germline, CDR1 KGHSY and CDR2 FQNENV. V was pared by 0 bases and J by 5 bases, with 12 bases between. CDR3 size: 15 residues. The CDR3 DNA is TGTGCCAGCAGCCAATCTTGGCGGGGAGGAGATACGCAGTATTTT. Residues: CASSQSWRGGDTQYF.

The sample holds a few counts of this clonotype. The J gene is TRBJ2-3, the V gene TRBV4-3; TRBD2 matches at 10 bases. Germline CDR1 is LGHNA and CDR2 is YSLEER. This CDR3 region has 16 residues. V trimming: 1 base; J trimming: 3 bases; junction bases outside the gene matches: 4. CDR3 nucleotide sequence: TGCGCCAGCAGCCAAGCGAGCGGGGGGGGGACAGATACGCAGTATTTT. It encodes CASSQASGGGTDTQYF.

The J gene is TRBJ1-1, the V gene TRBV20-1, with 12 bases identical to TRBD1. Germline-derived CDR1 and CDR2 are DFQATT and SNEGSKA (reference sequence). Germline trimming cut 6 bases from V and 6 bases from J; bases unmatched to any gene: 5. CDR3 size: 13 residues. The CDR3 region has the DNA TGCAGTGCGGGACAGGGGGCACCGCCTGAAGCTTTCTTT. Translation: CSAGQGAPPEAFF.

The rearrangement uses TRBV5-6 and TRBJ2-5; TRBD2 is a possible D gene (5 bases). The CDR3 length is 14 residues. Germline V gene sequence: CDR1 SGHDT, CDR2 YYEEEE. V lost 1 base and J 0 bases, leaving 7 bases between the germline ends. The CDR3 sequence: CASSLSRDQETQYF. DNA for the CDR3: TGTGCCAGCAGCTTGTCGCGGGACCAAGAGACCCAGTACTTC.

This chain uses TRBV14 with TRBJ2-1; TRBD2 agrees at 16 bases. Germline V gives CDR1 SGHDN, CDR2 FVKESK. The V gene end was trimmed by 4 bases and the J gene end by 3 bases; junction bases not matched to a gene: 12. This CDR3 region has 20 residues. CDR3 region: CASSPGFGTSGGAIYNEQFF. CDR3 sequence (DNA): TGTGCCAGCAGCCCTGGGTTTGGGACTAGCGGGGGGGCCATCTACAATGAGCAGTTCTTC.